Shown below are 13 T cell receptor beta chains from a single sample sequenced in a study of blood T cell repertoires in COVID-19. Clones were read by immunoSEQ multiplex PCR, and TCRdb kept only the in-frame ones, dropping some. The sample holds around 130,000 clones; 65% to 85% are singletons and the top ten take 17%. Sequences were obtained from peripheral blood. Source of these receptors: a woman of 80 years or more with acute or convalescent COVID-19.

V usage is TRBV19 and J usage is TRBJ1-1, with D tentatively TRBD1 (5 bases). V dropped 7 bases and J dropped 7 bases, with 19 bases sitting between them. This CDR3 is 14 amino acids long. From germline, CDR1 is LNHDA and CDR2 SQIVND (reference sequence). The CDR3 reads CASTRGESDSEAFF. The CDR3 bases are TGTGCCAGTACCCGGGGGGAGAGCGACAGTGAAGCTTTCTTT. Full variable domain (remainder filled in from reference TRBV19 and TRBJ1-1): DGGITQSPKYLFRKEGQNVTLSCEQNLNHDAMYWYRQDPGQGLRLIYYSQIVNDFQKGDIAEGYSVSREKKESFPLTVTSAQKNPTAFYLCASTRGESDSEAFFGQGTRLTVV.

The chain joins TRBV4-1 to TRBJ1-1; D remains ambiguous. Germline lookup yields CDR1 MGHRA and CDR2 YSYEKL. The CDR3 length is 15 residues. V dropped 4 bases and J dropped 4 bases, with 16 bases sitting between them. CDR3 nucleotide sequence: TGCGCCAGCAGCCCCAAGATTACCGGAGGCACTGAAGCTTTCTTT. It yields the protein CASSPKITGGTEAFF.

The chain's CDR3 is CASSGTGFILSYGYTF. The DNA of the CDR3 is TGTGCCAGCAGCGGGACAGGTTTTATTTTGAGCTATGGCTACACCTTC. The chain joins TRBV6-2 or TRBV6-3 to TRBJ1-2; 8 bases agree with TRBD1. This CDR3 is built from 16 residues. Germline lookup yields CDR1 MNHEY and CDR2 SVGEGT. The V segment lost 6 bases and the J segment 4 bases; nucleotides outside the gene matches: 13.

This chain links TRBV3-1 (or the pseudogene TRBV3-2) with TRBJ2-7, with 7 bases matching TRBD2. Per the germline V gene, CDR1 is LGHDT and CDR2 is YNNKEL (reference sequence). The CDR3 sequence is 16 residues long. V trimming: 6 bases; J trimming: 3 bases; junction bases outside the gene matches: 14. CDR3 in amino acids: CASSEGAGFSVYEQYF. In DNA, the CDR3 is TGTGCCAGCAGTGAGGGAGCGGGATTCAGTGTCTACGAGCAGTACTTC.

The chain carries TRBV11-3 and TRBJ2-5, with 7 nucleotides matching TRBD2. The junction had 6 bases not matched to a gene; V was cut back by 3 bases and J by 5 bases. Germline-derived CDR1 and CDR2 are SGHNT and YENEEA. This CDR3 comprises 14 residues. The CDR3 is CASSLGRAAETQYF. The CDR3 DNA reads TGTGCCAGCAGCTTGGGGAGGGCGGCCGAGACCCAGTACTTC.

This chain links TRBV14 with TRBJ1-2; D perhaps matches TRBD1 (5 bases). In germline, CDR1 is SGHDN, CDR2 FVKESK. V gave up 5 bases and J gave up 0 bases, with 7 bases separating them. The CDR3 extends over 13 amino acids. The CDR3 protein is CASSAGTNYGYTF. The CDR3 region has the DNA TGTGCCAGCAGCGCAGGGACTAACTATGGCTACACCTTC.

CDR3 sequence: CASIVGGPGSEAFF. Written as DNA, the CDR3 is TGTGCCAGTATAGTGGGGGGTCCGGGGTCTGAAGCTTTCTTT. The J gene is TRBJ1-1, the V gene TRBV19; D is perhaps TRBD1 (5 bases). With 7 bases removed from V and 6 bases from J, the gap between germline ends came to 18 bases. The CDR3 loop spans 14 amino acids. CDR1 is LNHDA, CDR2 SQIVND, per germline (reference sequence). Using reference TRBV19 and TRBJ1-1 for the parts outside the CDR3, the full variable domain is DGGITQSPKYLFRKEGQNVTLSCEQNLNHDAMYWYRQDPGQGLRLIYYSQIVNDFQKGDIAEGYSVSREKKESFPLTVTSAQKNPTAFYLCASIVGGPGSEAFFGQGTRLTVV.

The chain combines TRBV27 with TRBJ2-2; the match to TRBD1 covers 7 bases. Germline loops: CDR1 MNHEY, CDR2 SMNVEV (reference sequence). V was pared by 6 bases and J by 4 bases, with 5 bases of the junction left unmatched. This CDR3 has 14 residues. The CDR3 sequence: CASRTGSGTGELFF. The CDR3 DNA is TGTGCCAGCAGGACAGGGTCGGGCACCGGGGAGCTGTTTTTT.

This chain joins TRBV2 and TRBJ1-1; 7 bases are a match to TRBD1. From germline, CDR1 is SNHLY and CDR2 FYNNEI. V lost 2 bases and J lost 0; bases outside the gene matches: 9. The CDR3 is made up of 17 amino acids. CDR3 sequence reads: CASSETGALDMNTEAFF. The CDR3 DNA reads as TGTGCCAGCAGTGAAACAGGGGCCCTCGACATGAACACTGAAGCTTTCTTT.

This clone was seen a single time. This rearrangement joins TRBV7-8 to TRBJ2-1; 13 nucleotides align to TRBD2. V lost 6 bases and J lost 2; bases outside the gene matches: 7. Germline V lookup: CDR1 SGHVS, CDR2 FQNEAQ. The CDR3 totals 17 residues. The CDR3 is CASSRTSGSGAYNEQFF. CDR3 sequence (DNA): TGTGCCAGCAGTCGGACTAGCGGGAGTGGGGCCTACAATGAGCAGTTCTTC.

This clone was observed once. The chain combines TRBV27 with TRBJ2-3; a possible D gene is TRBD2 (6 bases). This CDR3 comprises 13 residues. Germline lookup yields CDR1 MNHEY and CDR2 SMNVEV (reference sequence). V was clipped by 4 bases and J by 2 bases, with 7 bases between them. The CDR3 DNA is TGTGCCAGCAGTTGGGACTCCACAGATACGCAGTATTTT. Translated, it gives CASSWDSTDTQYF.

V usage is TRBV5-1 and J usage is TRBJ2-7; 11 bases agree with TRBD2. The V gene end was trimmed by 3 bases and the J gene end by 6 bases; junction bases not matched to a gene: 8. CDR1 SGHRS and CDR2 YFSETQ come from the germline V gene. The CDR3 runs to 15 residues. CDR3 in DNA: TGCGCCAGCAGCTACATAGCGGGAGGGCCGAGCGAGCAGTACTTC. Protein: CASSYIAGGPSEQYF.

J is TRBJ2-1 and V is TRBV15, with TRBD1 identical over 10 bases. The germline gives CDR1 LNHNV, CDR2 YYDKDF (reference sequence). This CDR3 has 16 amino acids. Losses at the gene ends were 2 bases for V and 7 bases for J; bases not matched to a gene: 8. The CDR3 here is CATSRTTGQGFNEQFF. CDR3 bases: TGTGCCACCAGCAGAACCACGGGACAGGGGTTTAATGAGCAGTTCTTC.